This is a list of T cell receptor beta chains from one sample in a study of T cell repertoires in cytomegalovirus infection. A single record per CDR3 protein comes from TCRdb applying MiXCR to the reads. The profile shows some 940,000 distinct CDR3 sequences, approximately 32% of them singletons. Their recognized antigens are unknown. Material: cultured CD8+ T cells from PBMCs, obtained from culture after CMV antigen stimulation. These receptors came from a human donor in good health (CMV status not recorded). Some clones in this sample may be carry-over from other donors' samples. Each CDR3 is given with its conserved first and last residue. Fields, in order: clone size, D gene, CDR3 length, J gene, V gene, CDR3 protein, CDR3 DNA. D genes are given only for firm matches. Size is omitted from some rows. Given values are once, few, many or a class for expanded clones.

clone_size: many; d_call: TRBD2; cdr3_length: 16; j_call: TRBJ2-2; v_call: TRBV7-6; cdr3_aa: CASSLGAGENTGELFF; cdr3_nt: TGTGCCAGCAGCTTAGGAGCGGGGGAGAACACCGGGGAGCTGTTTTTT
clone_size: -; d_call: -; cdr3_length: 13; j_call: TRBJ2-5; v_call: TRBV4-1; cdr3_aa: CASSQDLGPSKYF; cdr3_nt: TGCGCCAGCAGCCAAGATCTGGGACCCTCGAAGTACTTC
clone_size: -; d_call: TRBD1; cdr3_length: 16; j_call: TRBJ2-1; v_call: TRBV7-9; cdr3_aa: CASSWTGDSSYNEQFF; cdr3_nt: TGTGCCAGCAGCTGGACAGGCGACAGCTCCTACAATGAGCAGTTCTTC
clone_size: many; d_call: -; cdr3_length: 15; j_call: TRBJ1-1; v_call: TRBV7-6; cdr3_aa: CASSLGNGGRTEAFF; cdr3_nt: TGTGCCAGCAGCTTAGGTAACGGGGGCCGGACTGAAGCTTTCTTT
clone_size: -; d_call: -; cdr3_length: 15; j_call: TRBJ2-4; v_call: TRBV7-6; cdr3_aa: CASSLAEGGGNIQYF; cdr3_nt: TGTGCCAGCAGCTTAGCGGAAGGGGGGGGAAACATTCAGTACTTC
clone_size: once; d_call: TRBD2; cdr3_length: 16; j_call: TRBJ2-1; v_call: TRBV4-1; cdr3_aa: CASSPGPAGDLNEQFF; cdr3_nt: TGCGCCAGCAGCCCCGGGCCAGCGGGGGACCTCAATGAGCAGTTCTTC
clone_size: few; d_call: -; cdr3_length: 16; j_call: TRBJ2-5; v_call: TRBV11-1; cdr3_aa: CATSSSWGALQETQYF; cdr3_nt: TGTGCCACCTCGTCGTCCTGGGGGGCCCTCCAAGAGACCCAGTACTTC
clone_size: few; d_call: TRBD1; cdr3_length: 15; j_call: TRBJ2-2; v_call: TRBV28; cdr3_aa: CASSLGTDPGRELFF; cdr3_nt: TGTGCCAGCAGTTTAGGGACAGACCCCGGCAGGGAGCTGTTTTTT
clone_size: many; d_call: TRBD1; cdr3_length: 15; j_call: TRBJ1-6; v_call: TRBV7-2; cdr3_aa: CASRKTGGVDSPLHF; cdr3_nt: TGTGCCAGCAGGAAGACAGGGGGCGTCGATTCACCCCTCCACTTT
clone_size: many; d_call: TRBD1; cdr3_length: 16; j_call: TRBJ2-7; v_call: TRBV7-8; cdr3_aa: CASSTPTGVSQREQYF; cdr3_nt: TGTGCCAGCAGCACTCCGACAGGGGTCTCCCAGCGGGAGCAGTACTTC
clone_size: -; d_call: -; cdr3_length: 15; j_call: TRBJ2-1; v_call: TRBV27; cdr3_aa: CASSLSSPYHNEQFF; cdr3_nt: TGTGCCAGCAGTTTATCGAGCCCGTACCACAATGAGCAGTTCTTC
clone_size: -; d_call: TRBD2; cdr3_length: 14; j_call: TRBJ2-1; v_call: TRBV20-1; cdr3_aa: CSFSSGVTYNEQFF; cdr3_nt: TGCAGTTTCAGTAGCGGGGTGACCTACAATGAGCAGTTCTTC
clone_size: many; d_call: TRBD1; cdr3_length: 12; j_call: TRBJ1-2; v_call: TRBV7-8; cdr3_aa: CASSLGDSGYTF; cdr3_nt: TGTGCCAGCAGCTTAGGGGACAGTGGCTACACCTTC
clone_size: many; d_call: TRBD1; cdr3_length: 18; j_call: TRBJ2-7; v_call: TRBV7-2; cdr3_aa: CASSLVSPRQGLSYEQYF; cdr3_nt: TGTGCCAGCAGCTTAGTATCCCCCCGACAGGGGCTCTCCTACGAGCAGTACTTC
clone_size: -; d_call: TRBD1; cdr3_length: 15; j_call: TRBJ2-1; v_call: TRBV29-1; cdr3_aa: CSADDRASSYNEQFF; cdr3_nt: TGCAGCGCCGATGACAGGGCTTCCTCCTACAATGAGCAGTTCTTC
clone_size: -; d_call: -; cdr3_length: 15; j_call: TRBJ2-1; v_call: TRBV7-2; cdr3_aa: CASSPPKGPRNEQFF; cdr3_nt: TGTGCCAGCAGCCCCCCTAAGGGCCCCCGGAATGAGCAGTTCTTC
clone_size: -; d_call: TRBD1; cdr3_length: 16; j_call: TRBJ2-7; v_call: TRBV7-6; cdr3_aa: CASSDPGTGATYEQYF; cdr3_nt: TGTGCCAGCAGCGACCCCGGGACAGGGGCTACCTACGAGCAGTACTTC
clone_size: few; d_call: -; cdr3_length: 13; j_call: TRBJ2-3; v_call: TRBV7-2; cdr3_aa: CASSRTMDRGKYF; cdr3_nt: TGTGCCAGCAGCCGCACGATGGACAGAGGAAAGTATTTT
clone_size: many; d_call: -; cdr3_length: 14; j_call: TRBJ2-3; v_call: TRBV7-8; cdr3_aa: CASSSRLGTDTQYF; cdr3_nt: TGTGCCAGCAGCTCGCGGTTGGGCACAGATACGCAGTATTTT
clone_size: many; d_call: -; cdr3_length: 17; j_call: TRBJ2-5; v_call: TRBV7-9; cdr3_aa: CASSSSLLGPVRETQYF; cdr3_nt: TGTGCCAGCAGCTCCAGCCTCTTGGGACCTGTGAGAGAGACCCAGTACTTC
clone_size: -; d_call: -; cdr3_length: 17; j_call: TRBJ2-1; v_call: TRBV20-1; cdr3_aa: CSARDRVQDGSYNEQFF; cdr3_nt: TGCAGTGCTAGAGATCGGGTCCAAGACGGCTCCTACAATGAGCAGTTCTTC
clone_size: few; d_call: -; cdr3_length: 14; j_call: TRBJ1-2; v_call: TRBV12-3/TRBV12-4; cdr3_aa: CASSKGSGNYGYTF; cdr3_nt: TGTGCCAGCAGTAAGGGTTCGGGCAACTATGGCTACACCTTC
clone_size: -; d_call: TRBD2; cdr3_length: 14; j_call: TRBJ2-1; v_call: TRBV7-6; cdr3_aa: CASSSGTKAYEQFF; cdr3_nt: TGTGCCAGCAGTAGCGGGACAAAGGCATATGAGCAGTTCTTC
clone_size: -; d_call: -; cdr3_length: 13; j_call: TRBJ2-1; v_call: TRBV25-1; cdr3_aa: CASSEWANYEQFF; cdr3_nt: TGTGCCAGCAGTGAGTGGGCAAACTATGAGCAGTTCTTC